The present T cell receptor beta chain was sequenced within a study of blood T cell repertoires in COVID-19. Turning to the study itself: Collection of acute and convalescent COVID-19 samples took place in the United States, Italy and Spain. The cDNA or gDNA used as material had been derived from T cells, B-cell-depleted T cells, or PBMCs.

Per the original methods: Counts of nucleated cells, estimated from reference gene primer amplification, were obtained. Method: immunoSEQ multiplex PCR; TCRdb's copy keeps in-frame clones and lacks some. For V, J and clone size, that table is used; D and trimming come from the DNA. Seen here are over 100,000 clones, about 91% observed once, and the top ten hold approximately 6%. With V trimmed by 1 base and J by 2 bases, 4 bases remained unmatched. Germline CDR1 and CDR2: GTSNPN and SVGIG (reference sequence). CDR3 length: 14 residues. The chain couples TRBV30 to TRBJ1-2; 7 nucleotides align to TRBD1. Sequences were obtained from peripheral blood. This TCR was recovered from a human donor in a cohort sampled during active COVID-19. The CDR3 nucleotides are TGTGCCTGGAGTGGGACAGGCCTAAACTATGGCTACACCTTC. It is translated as CAWSGTGLNYGYTF.